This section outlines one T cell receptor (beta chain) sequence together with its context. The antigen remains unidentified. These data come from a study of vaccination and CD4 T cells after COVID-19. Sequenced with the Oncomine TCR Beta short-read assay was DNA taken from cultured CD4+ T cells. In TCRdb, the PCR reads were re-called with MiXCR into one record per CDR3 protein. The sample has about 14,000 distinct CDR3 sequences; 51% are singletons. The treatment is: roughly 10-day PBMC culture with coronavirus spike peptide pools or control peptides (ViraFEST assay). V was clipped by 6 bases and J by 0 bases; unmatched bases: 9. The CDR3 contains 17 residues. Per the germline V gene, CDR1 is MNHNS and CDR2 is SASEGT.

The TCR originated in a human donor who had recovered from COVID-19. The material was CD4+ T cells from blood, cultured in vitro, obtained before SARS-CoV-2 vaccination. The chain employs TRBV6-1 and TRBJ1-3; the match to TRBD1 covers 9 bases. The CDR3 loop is CASSQRGQGYSGNTIYF. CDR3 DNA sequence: TGTGCCAGCAGCCAAAGGGGACAGGGCTACTCTGGAAACACCATATATTTT.